This TCR beta chain stems from a study of T cell responses to AZD1222 COVID-19 vaccine. Study findings and constraints: Spike-wide coverage was observed for vaccine-associated CD4 TCRs, with dominant responses at 160-218 and 743-854.

Germline V gene lookup returns CDR1 MNHEY and CDR2 SVGAGI. With V trimmed by 6 bases and J by 8 bases, 7 bases remained unmatched. The length of the CDR3 is 13 residues. Concerning this clone itself: What it binds is unknown.

Only in-frame clones appear in the TCRdb table, and some are missing; sequencing was by immunoSEQ multiplex PCR. The data show 150,000 to 200,000 clones, around 94% seen once. Here the sequenced sample was peripheral blood, taken 28 days after the second dose of the MenACWY control vaccine. This sequence originates from an adult who received the MenACWY meningococcal vaccine as a control. The chain uses TRBV6-5 and TRBJ2-4, with 7 bases that match TRBD2. The chain's CDR3 is CASRNSGGDIQYF. As DNA, the CDR3 is TGTGCCAGCAGGAACAGTGGGGGGGACATTCAGTACTTC.